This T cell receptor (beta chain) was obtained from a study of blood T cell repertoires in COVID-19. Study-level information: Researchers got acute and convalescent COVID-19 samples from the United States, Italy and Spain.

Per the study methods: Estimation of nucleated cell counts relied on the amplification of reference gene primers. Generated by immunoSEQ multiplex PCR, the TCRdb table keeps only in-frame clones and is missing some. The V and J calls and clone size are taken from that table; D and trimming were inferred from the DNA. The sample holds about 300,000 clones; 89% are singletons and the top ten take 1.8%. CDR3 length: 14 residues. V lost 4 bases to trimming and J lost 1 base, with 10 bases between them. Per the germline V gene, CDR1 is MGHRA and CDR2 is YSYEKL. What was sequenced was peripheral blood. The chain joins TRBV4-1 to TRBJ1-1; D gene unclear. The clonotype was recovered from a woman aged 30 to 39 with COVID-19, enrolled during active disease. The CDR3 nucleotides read TGCGCCAGCAGCCGAGAAGGCGGGAACACTGAAGCTTTCTTT. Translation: CASSREGGNTEAFF.